Here is one T cell receptor beta chain with its context. It has no known antigen specificity. No per-base quality is available; no much larger clone lies one base away. Libraries came from RT-PCR. TCRdb shows the sequencer as Illumina HiSeq 2500. The public reads were reprocessed in TCRdb via fastp at Q25 and MiXCR, keeping in-frame beta chains. Duplicate CDR3 protein sequences are folded into a single record with the most common DNA and genes. A total of roughly 710,000 distinct CDR3 sequences appear in this sample, 13% to 15% of them only once. Less than 9% of the sample belongs to the ten largest clones. These data originate in a study of response to subunit inactivated influenza vaccine (dated by TCRdb to 2017 to 2018). In the study overall: Deep quantitative T cell receptor repertoire profiling was used in the study to track responses to a trivalent subunit inactivated influenza vaccine.

Sequences SEHNR (CDR1) and FQNEAQ (CDR2) are obtained from the germline V gene (reference sequence). The cysteine opens and the phenylalanine closes a CDR3 of 12 amino acids. The CDR3 DNA has 36 bases and is translated from base 1. Trimming removed 5 bases from V and 11 bases from J; the gene matches leave 7 bases unexplained. The full study reports these points: The authors suggested that each seasonal influenza vaccination may recruit only a limited number of new T cells.

This receptor was obtained from a man over 45 who received an inactivated influenza vaccine. Donor details come from another sample of the same person, matched by shared clones. Here the sequenced sample was PBMCs from blood, taken about 14 days before vaccination. The chain employs TRBV7-9 and TRBJ1-1; TRBD1 fits 8 bases in the junction. At the DNA level, the sequence is TGTGCCAGCAGCCCGGACAGGGTTGATGCTTTCTTT. Its translation reads: CASSPDRVDAFF.